This TCR beta chain is drawn from a study of cytomegalovirus exposure and HLA in healthy donors. Study conclusions and caveats: Rarity marked most TCR sequences, yet some public TCRs occurred in many donors. TCR beta sequences reportedly predicted the HLA-A and HLA-B alleles of most subjects accurately.

Vbeta (60) and Jbeta (13) primers were used in the PCR. Method: immunoSEQ multiplex PCR; TCRdb's copy keeps in-frame clones and lacks some. The profile shows 90,000 to 140,000 clones, 75% to 85% of them singletons. Details on this clone: Its cognate antigen is unknown.

The CDR3 covers 14 residues. Trimming took 2 bases from V and 1 from J, leaving 6 bases between them. Germline loops: CDR1 SGHNT, CDR2 YYREEE (reference sequence). This chain uses TRBV5-4 with TRBJ2-2; tentative D call: TRBD1 (5 bases). The sequenced sample was PBMCs. The receptor comes from a man younger than 35 in good health and CMV-seronegative. CDR3 residues: CASSLGENTGELFF. CDR3 bases: TGTGCCAGCAGCTTAGGGGAGAACACCGGGGAGCTGTTTTTT.